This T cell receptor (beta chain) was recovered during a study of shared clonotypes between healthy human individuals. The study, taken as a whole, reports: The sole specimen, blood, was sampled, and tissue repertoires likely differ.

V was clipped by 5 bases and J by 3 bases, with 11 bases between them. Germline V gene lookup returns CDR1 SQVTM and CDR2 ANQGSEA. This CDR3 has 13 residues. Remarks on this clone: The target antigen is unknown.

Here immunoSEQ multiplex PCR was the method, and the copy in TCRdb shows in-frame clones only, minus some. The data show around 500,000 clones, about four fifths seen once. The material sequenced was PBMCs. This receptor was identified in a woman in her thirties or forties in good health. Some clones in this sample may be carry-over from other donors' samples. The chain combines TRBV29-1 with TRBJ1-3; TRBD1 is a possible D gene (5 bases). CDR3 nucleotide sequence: TGCAGCGTTCGAGGGGCGGGTGGAAACACCATATATTTT. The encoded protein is CSVRGAGGNTIYF.